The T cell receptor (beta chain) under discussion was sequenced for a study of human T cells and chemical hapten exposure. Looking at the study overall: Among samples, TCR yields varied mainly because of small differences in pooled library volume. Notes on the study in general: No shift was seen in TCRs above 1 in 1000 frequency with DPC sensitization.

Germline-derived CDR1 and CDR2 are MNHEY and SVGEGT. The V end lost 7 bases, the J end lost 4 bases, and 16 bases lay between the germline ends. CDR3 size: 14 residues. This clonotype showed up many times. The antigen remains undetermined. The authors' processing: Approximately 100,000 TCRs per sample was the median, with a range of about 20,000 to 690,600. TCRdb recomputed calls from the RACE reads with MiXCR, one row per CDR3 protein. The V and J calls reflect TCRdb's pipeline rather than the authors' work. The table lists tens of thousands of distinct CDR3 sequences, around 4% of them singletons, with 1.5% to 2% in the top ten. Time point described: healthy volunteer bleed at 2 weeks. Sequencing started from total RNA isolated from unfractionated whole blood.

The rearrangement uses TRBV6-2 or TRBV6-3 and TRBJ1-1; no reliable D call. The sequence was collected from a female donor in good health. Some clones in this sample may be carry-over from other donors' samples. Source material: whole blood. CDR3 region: CASTLNYGFTEAFF. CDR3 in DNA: TGTGCCAGCACGCTAAACTACGGGTTCACTGAAGCTTTCTTT.